This T cell receptor beta chain was profiled in a study of cytomegalovirus exposure and HLA in healthy donors (dated by TCRdb to about 2017). Study-level background: According to an earlier analysis of around 600 of the donors, about 179 million T cells yielded 120 million or so unique TCR beta sequences and 276 Gb of sequence data. A few DR-DQ haplotypes were handled as single units for association and clustering because linkage in the cohort was strong. Using immunosequencing, the study profiled T cell repertoires from 640 or so subjects and related those repertoires to cytomegalovirus serostatus. HLA typing included class I and class II loci at four-digit resolution. To predict cytomegalovirus infection status, the study brought together high-throughput TCR immunosequencing, statistical association of individual TCRs with disease status, and machine learning. Every repertoire in the discovery cohort had been generated on one and the same sequencing platform. To study patterns of TCR occurrence, a later analysis re-analyzed previously published TCR beta repertoires from under 750 donors and added high-resolution HLA genotyping. On average, roughly 240,000 unique TCR beta nucleotide sequences were sequenced per donor among 300 to 500 genotyped donors of the cohort, with roughly 18% of those sequences being non-productive. An earlier analysis of some 500 of the donors used high-throughput TCR beta sequencing to judge whether each TCR beta V gene segment behaved as functional or pseudogenic. Of the roughly 400 genotyped donors, roughly 80% were placed in the genetic ancestry cluster associated with self-reported Caucasian donors. Along with the roughly 670-subject first cohort, a separate validation cohort of around 120 different subjects was used. The study aimed to test whether signatures of past pathogen exposure could be identified by cataloging public T cell receptors. Genome-wide SNP genotypes for about three fifths of the roughly 700 donors were used in a later genetic analysis, which treated that subset as a discovery cohort. The later analysis used no new phenotypic data to find candidate immune exposures, relying instead on TCR beta sequences and their occurrence across donors. Donor age, sex, ethnicity and CMV serostatus were compiled together with the repertoire data. Typing coverage differed by locus: A, B, C, DRB1 and DQB1 were typed in roughly 629-630 donors, DQA1 in roughly 500, DPA1 in 600 to 610, and DPB1 in just under 490. Approximately 300 gigabases of sequencing data and approximately 80 million unique TCR sequences were included in an early release covering under 650 HLA-typed donors. Beyond this particular receptor, the publication reports: For the cohort, immune exposure information was limited to CMV serostatus. According to a later genetic analysis, donors in an Asian-associated ancestry cluster had fewer N-insertions in productive TCRs than the approximately 650-donor mean. The sequencing pipeline was judged likely to have produced a cluster of highly shared sequence variants as a technical artifact. In a later analysis, some 18,000 TCR beta sequences were associated with specific HLA alleles at a false discovery rate of 0.05. Because HLA typing was unavailable for some donors at each locus, only the typed subset was used in association tests. According to a later analysis, TCR association rates differed among HLA loci, with DRB1 alleles showing the most associated TCRs and HLA-C alleles showing the fewest. Some IMGT-functional V segments, including TRBV6-2 and TRBV6-3, could not be told apart with the 87-base-pair reads, so those segments were excluded. The presence/absence analyses assumed that sequencing depth was roughly uniform across donors, and that assumption may not be true. According to a later analysis, parvovirus B19, influenza, CMV and Epstein-Barr virus appeared linked to several top co-occurrence clusters. In this cohort, only TCR beta chains were sequenced, and detectable features were limited by the absence of alpha or paired-chain data. V-gene and J-gene trimming of TCR beta chains was associated with a missense DCLRE1C variant in a later genetic analysis, and the association was replicated in an independent cohort. The study gave a list of about 150 TCR beta chains associated with cytomegalovirus. Compared with equally common non-associated chains, HLA-associated TCR beta chains in a later analysis were more clonally expanded and had lower generation probabilities. It was suggested by the authors that the approach could potentially be generalized to other disease states and immunological phenotypes. While some public TCRs were present in many individuals, most TCR sequences turned up only very rarely across donors. Strong co-occurrence of HLA alleles, especially DR and DQ, made assigning TCR associations to individual alleles difficult. Correlated functional status among segregating V segments might be attributable to linkage disequilibrium, but an unknown experimental factor could not be ruled out. A further reported finding was that TCR beta sequences accurately predicted the HLA-A and HLA-B alleles for most subjects in the first cohort. Fewer than 20 rarely observed V segments, including chromosome 9 orphons, were excluded from the earlier analysis of almost 600 of the donors because counts were too low. The classifier was reported to diagnose cytomegalovirus status with high specificity and sensitivity in both the original and validation cohorts. A few of the identified cytomegalovirus-associated TCR beta chains were confirmed in vitro to be specific for cytomegalovirus antigens. In an earlier analysis of approximately 590 of the donors, most TCR beta V segments appeared in productive rearrangements about 87% or about 30% of the time, broadly matching IMGT annotations. According to a later analysis, most CMV-associated TCR beta chains appeared to be HLA-restricted, and the HLA associations seemed to be driven largely by CMV exposure.

From a lookup of the germline V gene (reference sequence), CDR1 and CDR2 are SEHNR and FQNEAQ. Reading from cysteine to phenylalanine, the CDR3 counts 16 amino acids. Only the CDR3 DNA is retained, 48 bases long and in frame from the first base. Trimming at the junction amounts to 3 bases on V and 5 bases on J, and the germline ends lie 16 bases apart. Receptor libraries were prepared by the immunoSEQ multiplex PCR assay. For the multiplex PCR, a mixture combining 60 forward primers for TCR Vbeta segments and 13 reverse primers for TCR Jbeta segments was used. The CDR3 region of rearranged TCR beta genes was amplified from genomic DNA by a multiplex PCR assay. The Illumina HiSeq System was used to sequence the amplified TCR beta libraries as 87-base-pair reads. In the paper's pipeline: A later analysis tallied roughly 78 million unique TCR beta chains across the 666 repertoires, and around 9.9 million of those chains were shared by two or more donors. To remove PCR and sequencing errors, raw reads were error-corrected and collapsed into unique sequences using a nearest-neighbor algorithm that merged closely related sequences. Alignment of CDR3 sequences to IMGT reference sequences was used to assign V, D and J gene segments. For a sequence to be retained, a match of at least six nucleotides was required to both a V gene segment and a J gene segment. A rearrangement was called productive if the CDR3 had no stop codons and remained in frame with V and J, and every other rearrangement was called non-productive. CDR3 was defined by IMGT convention, running from the second conserved V-encoded cysteine to the conserved J-encoded phenylalanine. The earlier analysis of 587 of the donors excluded sequences that lacked an unambiguous match to a single V gene segment. An earlier analysis of 587 of the donors called V segments functional above 56.7% productive rearrangements and segregating when the between-donor standard deviation exceeded 5%. A statistical classification framework was built to diagnose cytomegalovirus status from the catalog of TCR beta chain sequences. In a later analysis, TCR nucleotide sequences were compared against IMGT/GENE-DB human TR gene sequences so that V and J genes could be assigned. The TCRdist pipeline was used in a later analysis to assign CDR3 sequences and most-parsimonious VDJ recombination scenarios. In a later analysis, each TCR beta chain was defined by its CDR3 amino acid sequence together with its V-gene family, and reads without a unique V-gene family were excluded. In a later analysis, 450 to 600 highly shared, low-generation-probability nucleotide sequences were removed to address suspected cross-contamination and a sequencing artifact. In a later analysis, a clonal expansion index was calculated for each public chain from normalized within-repertoire ranks of inferred template counts. In a later analysis, generation probabilities were computed with a VDJ recombination model fitted to out-of-frame rearrangements, and the resulting probabilities were checked against IGoR. A later analysis scored TCR-TCR, TCR-HLA and TCR-CMV co-occurrence with hypergeometric tests, applying a repertoire-size bias correction to TCR pairs. A later analysis estimated false discovery rates by permuting HLA or CMV assignments 20 times. In a later analysis, co-occurring TCRs were grouped with DBSCAN, and TCRdist sequence similarity was added when clustering was performed within HLA-allele-positive subsets. For co-occurrence clustering, repertoires with fewer than 30,000 or more than 120,000 public chains were excluded, along with four or five repertoires with anomalous nucleotide sharing. TCRdb mirrors the immuneACCESS table, restricted to in-frame sequences. Some clones are absent from its copies; in checked studies, under half trace to an unresolved V gene, and the reason for the others is unknown. From that table come the V and J calls and clone size; the DNA was used to work out D and trimming. The sample includes 100,000 to 150,000 clones, with roughly 78% observed a single time. The ten largest make up roughly 5% of the sample.

The cohort comprised around 700 healthy bone marrow donors. At the time of sampling, all cohort members were nominally healthy, though unrecorded immune exposures were likely present. The donor was CMV seronegative and was included in the group of over 300 seronegative cohort members. A peripheral blood sample was provided by each donor, and peripheral blood mononuclear cells were used for TCR beta sequencing. Genomic DNA extraction from the blood cell samples was performed with the Qiagen DNeasy Blood Extraction Kit. About this clone itself: What antigen it recognizes has not been identified. The record has no base qualities; no much larger clone is one base away.

The sequence was obtained from a man aged 25-40 years in good health and CMV-seronegative. The sequence links TRBV7-9 to TRBJ2-2, with TRBD1 perhaps the D gene, on 6 matching bases. Source material: PBMCs. The nucleotide sequence is given as TGTGCCAGCAGCTTCCCTCAGAATACAGGGACCGGGGAGCTGTTTTTT. This sequence encodes CASSFPQNTGTGELFF.